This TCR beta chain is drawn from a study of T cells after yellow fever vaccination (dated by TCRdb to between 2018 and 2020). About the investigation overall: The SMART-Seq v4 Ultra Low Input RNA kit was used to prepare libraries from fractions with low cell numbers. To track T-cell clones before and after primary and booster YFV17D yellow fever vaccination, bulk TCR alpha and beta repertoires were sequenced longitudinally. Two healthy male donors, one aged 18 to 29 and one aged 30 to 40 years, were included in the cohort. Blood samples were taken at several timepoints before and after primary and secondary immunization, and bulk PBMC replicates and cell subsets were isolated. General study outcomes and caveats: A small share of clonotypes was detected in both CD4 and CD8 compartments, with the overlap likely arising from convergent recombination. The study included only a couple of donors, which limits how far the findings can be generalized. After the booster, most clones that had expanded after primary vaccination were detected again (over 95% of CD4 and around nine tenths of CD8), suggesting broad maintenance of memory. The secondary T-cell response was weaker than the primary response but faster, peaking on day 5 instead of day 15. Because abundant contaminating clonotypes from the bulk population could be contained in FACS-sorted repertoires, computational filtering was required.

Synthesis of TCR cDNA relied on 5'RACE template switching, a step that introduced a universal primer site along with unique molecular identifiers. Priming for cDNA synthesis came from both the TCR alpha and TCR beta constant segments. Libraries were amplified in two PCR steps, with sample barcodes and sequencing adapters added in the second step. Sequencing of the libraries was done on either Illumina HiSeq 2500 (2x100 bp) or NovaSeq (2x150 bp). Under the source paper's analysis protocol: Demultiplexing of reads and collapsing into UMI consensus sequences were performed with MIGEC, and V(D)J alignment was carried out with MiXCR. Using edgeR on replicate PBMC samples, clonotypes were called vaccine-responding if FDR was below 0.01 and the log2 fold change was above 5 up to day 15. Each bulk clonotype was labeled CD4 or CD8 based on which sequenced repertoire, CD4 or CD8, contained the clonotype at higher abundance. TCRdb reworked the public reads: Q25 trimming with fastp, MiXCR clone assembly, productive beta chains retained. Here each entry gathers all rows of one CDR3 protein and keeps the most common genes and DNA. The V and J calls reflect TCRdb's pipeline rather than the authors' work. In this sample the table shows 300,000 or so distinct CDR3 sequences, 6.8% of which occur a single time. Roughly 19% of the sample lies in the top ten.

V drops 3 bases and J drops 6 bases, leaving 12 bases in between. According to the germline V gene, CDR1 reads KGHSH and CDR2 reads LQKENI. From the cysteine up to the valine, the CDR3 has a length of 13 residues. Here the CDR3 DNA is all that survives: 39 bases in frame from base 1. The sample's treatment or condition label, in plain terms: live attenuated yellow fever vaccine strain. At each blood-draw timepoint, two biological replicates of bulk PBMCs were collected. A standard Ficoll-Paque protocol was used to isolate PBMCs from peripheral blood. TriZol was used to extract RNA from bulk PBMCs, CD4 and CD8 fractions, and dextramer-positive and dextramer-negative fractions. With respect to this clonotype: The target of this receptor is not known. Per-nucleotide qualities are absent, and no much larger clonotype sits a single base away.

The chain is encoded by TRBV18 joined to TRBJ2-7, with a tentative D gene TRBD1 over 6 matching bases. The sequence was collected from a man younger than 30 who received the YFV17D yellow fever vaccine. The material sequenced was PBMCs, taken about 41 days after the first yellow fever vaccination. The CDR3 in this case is CASSPQKGGEQYV. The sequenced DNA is TGTGCCAGCTCACCTCAAAAAGGGGGCGAGCAGTACGTC.